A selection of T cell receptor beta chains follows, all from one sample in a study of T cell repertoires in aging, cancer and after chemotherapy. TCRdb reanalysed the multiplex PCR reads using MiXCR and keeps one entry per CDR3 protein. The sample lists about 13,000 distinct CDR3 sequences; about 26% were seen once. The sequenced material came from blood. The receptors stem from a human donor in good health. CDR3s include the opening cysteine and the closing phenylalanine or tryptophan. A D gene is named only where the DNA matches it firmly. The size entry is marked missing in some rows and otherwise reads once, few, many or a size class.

cdr3_aa: CASSPGPALGNTIYF
cdr3_nt: TGTGCCAGTAGCCCAGGACCGGCGTTAGGAAACACCATATATTTT
v_call: TRBV19
j_call: TRBJ1-3
clone_size: few
cdr3_length: 15
d_call: -

cdr3_aa: CSVEARGSWEQYF
cdr3_nt: TGCAGCGTTGAGGCCAGGGGGTCGTGGGAGCAGTACTTC
v_call: TRBV29-1
j_call: TRBJ2-7
clone_size: medium-sized
cdr3_length: 13
d_call: TRBD1

cdr3_aa: CSARDPDSRRTQYF
cdr3_nt: TGCAGTGCTAGAGATCCCGACTCCCGCAGGACCCAGTACTTC
v_call: TRBV20-1
j_call: TRBJ2-5
clone_size: -
cdr3_length: 14
d_call: -

cdr3_aa: CASSGVTGKRQPQHF
cdr3_nt: TGTGCCAGCAGTGGAGTCACAGGGAAGCGGCAGCCCCAGCATTTT
v_call: TRBV6-2/TRBV6-3
j_call: TRBJ1-5
clone_size: few
cdr3_length: 15
d_call: -

cdr3_aa: CASSLGPGGLDGYTF
cdr3_nt: TGTGCCAGCAGCTTAGGACCAGGGGGTTTGGATGGCTACACCTTC
v_call: TRBV7-9
j_call: TRBJ1-2
clone_size: few
cdr3_length: 15
d_call: TRBD1

cdr3_aa: CAIRPQWTSGGQNTDTQYF
cdr3_nt: TGTGCCATCAGGCCACAATGGACTAGCGGGGGGCAAAACACAGATACGCAGTATTTT
v_call: TRBV10-3
j_call: TRBJ2-3
clone_size: -
cdr3_length: 19
d_call: TRBD2

cdr3_aa: CASSVYLGATDTQYF
cdr3_nt: TGCGCCAGCAGCGTATACCTGGGGGCCACAGATACGCAGTATTTT
v_call: TRBV5-1
j_call: TRBJ2-3
clone_size: -
cdr3_length: 15
d_call: -

cdr3_aa: CASSLAGYDTEAFF
cdr3_nt: TGTGCCAGCAGCTTAGCAGGTTACGACACTGAAGCTTTCTTT
v_call: TRBV7-9
j_call: TRBJ1-1
clone_size: -
cdr3_length: 14
d_call: -

cdr3_aa: CAKTKAYEQYF
cdr3_nt: TGTGCCAAGACAAAGGCCTACGAGCAGTACTTC
v_call: TRBV6-1
j_call: TRBJ2-7
clone_size: few
cdr3_length: 11
d_call: -

cdr3_aa: CASSSTGGPGNTIYF
cdr3_nt: TGTGCCAGTAGTTCTACGGGGGGCCCTGGAAACACCATATATTTT
v_call: TRBV19
j_call: TRBJ1-3
clone_size: many
cdr3_length: 15
d_call: -

cdr3_aa: CASSPLPAGNTGELFF
cdr3_nt: TGTGCCAGCTCACCACTCCCAGCGGGGAACACCGGGGAGCTGTTTTTT
v_call: TRBV18
j_call: TRBJ2-2
clone_size: few
cdr3_length: 16
d_call: -

cdr3_aa: CASRGSRGLGANVLTF
cdr3_nt: TGTGCCAGCAGGGGGTCCAGGGGGCTTGGGGCCAACGTCCTGACTTTC
v_call: TRBV12-3/TRBV12-4
j_call: TRBJ2-6
clone_size: -
cdr3_length: 16
d_call: TRBD1

cdr3_aa: CASSVSPFGQPLDYGYTF
cdr3_nt: TGTGCCAGCAGCGTATCCCCGTTCGGACAGCCTCTTGACTATGGCTACACCTTC
v_call: TRBV7-2
j_call: TRBJ1-2
clone_size: few
cdr3_length: 18
d_call: -

cdr3_aa: CASSPTPPRETQYF
cdr3_nt: TGTGCCAGCAGCCCTACTCCCCCCAGAGAGACCCAGTACTTC
v_call: TRBV7-2
j_call: TRBJ2-5
clone_size: -
cdr3_length: 14
d_call: -

cdr3_aa: CASSQPGFLPYNEQFF
cdr3_nt: TGTGCCAGCAGCCAACCAGGCTTCCTTCCCTACAATGAGCAGTTCTTC
v_call: TRBV7-2
j_call: TRBJ2-1
clone_size: -
cdr3_length: 16
d_call: -

cdr3_aa: CASAMPDLRGNEQFF
cdr3_nt: TGCGCCAGCGCAATGCCTGACTTGCGGGGGAATGAGCAGTTCTTC
v_call: TRBV4-1
j_call: TRBJ2-1
clone_size: -
cdr3_length: 15
d_call: TRBD2

cdr3_aa: CASSPRTRAYEQYF
cdr3_nt: TGTGCCAGCAGCCCCCGGACCAGGGCTTACGAGCAGTACTTC
v_call: TRBV7-9
j_call: TRBJ2-7
clone_size: -
cdr3_length: 14
d_call: -

cdr3_aa: CATSRGGLGSAKNIQYF
cdr3_nt: TGTGCCACCAGCAGAGGAGGGTTGGGGTCTGCCAAAAACATTCAGTACTTC
v_call: TRBV15
j_call: TRBJ2-4
clone_size: -
cdr3_length: 17
d_call: -

cdr3_aa: CASSRTVSNQPQHF
cdr3_nt: TGTGCCAGCAGCAGGACTGTTAGCAATCAGCCCCAGCATTTT
v_call: TRBV6-2/TRBV6-3
j_call: TRBJ1-5
clone_size: -
cdr3_length: 14
d_call: -

cdr3_aa: CASTPKGGTDTQYF
cdr3_nt: TGTGCCAGCACCCCGAAGGGGGGAACAGATACGCAGTATTTT
v_call: TRBV6-5
j_call: TRBJ2-3
clone_size: -
cdr3_length: 14
d_call: -

cdr3_aa: CASTSTGNSYEQYF
cdr3_nt: TGTGCCAGCACTTCGACAGGGAATTCCTACGAGCAGTACTTC
v_call: TRBV6-2/TRBV6-3
j_call: TRBJ2-7
clone_size: -
cdr3_length: 14
d_call: TRBD1

cdr3_aa: CASSPVRYEQYF
cdr3_nt: TGTGCCAGCAGCCCAGTTCGGTACGAGCAGTACTTC
v_call: TRBV12-3/TRBV12-4
j_call: TRBJ2-7
clone_size: -
cdr3_length: 12
d_call: -

cdr3_aa: CASSLGGQETQYF
cdr3_nt: TGTGCCAGCAGCTTAGGAGGACAAGAGACCCAGTACTTC
v_call: TRBV11-2
j_call: TRBJ2-5
clone_size: -
cdr3_length: 13
d_call: -

cdr3_aa: CASSSAMTYGFEQYF
cdr3_nt: TGTGCCAGCAGTTCAGCCATGACGTACGGCTTCGAGCAGTACTTC
v_call: TRBV6-2/TRBV6-3
j_call: TRBJ2-7
clone_size: many
cdr3_length: 15
d_call: -

cdr3_aa: CASSKTGSNSPLHF
cdr3_nt: TGTGCCAGCAGCAAGACAGGGTCCAATTCACCCCTCCACTTT
v_call: TRBV12-3/TRBV12-4
j_call: TRBJ1-6
clone_size: few
cdr3_length: 14
d_call: TRBD1

cdr3_aa: CSARLVRGSIGNQPQHF
cdr3_nt: TGCAGTGCTAGGCTCGTCAGGGGGTCTATAGGCAATCAGCCCCAGCATTTT
v_call: TRBV20-1
j_call: TRBJ1-5
clone_size: -
cdr3_length: 17
d_call: TRBD1

cdr3_aa: CASSLASSGQETQYF
cdr3_nt: TGCGCCAGCAGCTTGGCCTCTAGCGGGCAAGAGACCCAGTACTTC
v_call: TRBV5-1
j_call: TRBJ2-5
clone_size: -
cdr3_length: 15
d_call: TRBD2

cdr3_aa: CASRYTSLDTQYF
cdr3_nt: TGTGCCAGCAGATACACTAGTTTGGATACGCAGTATTTT
v_call: TRBV6-2/TRBV6-3
j_call: TRBJ2-3
clone_size: once
cdr3_length: 13
d_call: -

cdr3_aa: CASSRGTGGYEQYF
cdr3_nt: TGCGCCAGCAGCCGAGGGACAGGGGGCTACGAGCAGTACTTC
v_call: TRBV4-1
j_call: TRBJ2-7
clone_size: -
cdr3_length: 14
d_call: TRBD1

cdr3_aa: CASSLDRAPTDTQYF
cdr3_nt: TGTGCCAGCAGCCTGGACAGGGCGCCCACAGATACGCAGTATTTT
v_call: TRBV7-2
j_call: TRBJ2-3
clone_size: -
cdr3_length: 15
d_call: TRBD1

cdr3_aa: CATSSAPTNEKLFF
cdr3_nt: TGTGCCACCAGCAGTGCACCAACTAATGAAAAACTGTTTTTT
v_call: TRBV15
j_call: TRBJ1-4
clone_size: few
cdr3_length: 14
d_call: -

cdr3_aa: CASSFPDSLINTEAFF
cdr3_nt: TGTGCCAGCAGTTTCCCAGACAGCCTGATTAACACTGAAGCTTTCTTT
v_call: TRBV28
j_call: TRBJ1-1
clone_size: -
cdr3_length: 16
d_call: -

cdr3_aa: CASSPRPGGSTEAFF
cdr3_nt: TGTGCCAGCAGTCCCCGACCAGGGGGCAGCACTGAAGCTTTCTTT
v_call: TRBV28
j_call: TRBJ1-1
clone_size: few
cdr3_length: 15
d_call: TRBD1

cdr3_aa: CASGIGIAGRNEQFF
cdr3_nt: TGTGCCAGCGGCATAGGAATAGCGGGGCGCAATGAGCAGTTCTTC
v_call: TRBV6-2/TRBV6-3
j_call: TRBJ2-1
clone_size: -
cdr3_length: 15
d_call: TRBD2

cdr3_aa: CASSPGDGYTF
cdr3_nt: TGTGCCAGCTCACCAGGGGATGGCTACACCTTC
v_call: TRBV18
j_call: TRBJ1-2
clone_size: few
cdr3_length: 11
d_call: -

cdr3_aa: CAISEGQAYRGYTF
cdr3_nt: TGTGCCATCAGTGAAGGACAGGCCTATAGGGGCTACACCTTC
v_call: TRBV10-3
j_call: TRBJ1-2
clone_size: -
cdr3_length: 14
d_call: TRBD1

cdr3_aa: CSASSSGYRNRNSPLHF
cdr3_nt: TGCAGTGCTAGTAGTTCAGGGTACCGCAATAGGAATTCACCCCTCCACTTT
v_call: TRBV20-1
j_call: TRBJ1-6
clone_size: few
cdr3_length: 17
d_call: -

cdr3_aa: CASSDLTSGGYEQYF
cdr3_nt: TGTGCCAGCAGTGACCTTACTAGCGGGGGTTACGAGCAGTACTTC
v_call: TRBV6-1
j_call: TRBJ2-7
clone_size: few
cdr3_length: 15
d_call: TRBD2

cdr3_aa: CASSLEGSWVSAEAFF
cdr3_nt: TGTGCCAGCAGCTTAGAGGGGAGCTGGGTTAGCGCTGAAGCTTTCTTT
v_call: TRBV7-6
j_call: TRBJ1-1
clone_size: few
cdr3_length: 16
d_call: -

cdr3_aa: CASSRPGGGSPLHF
cdr3_nt: TGTGCCAGCAGCCGACCGGGGGGCGGCTCACCCCTCCACTTT
v_call: TRBV12-3/TRBV12-4
j_call: TRBJ1-6
clone_size: -
cdr3_length: 14
d_call: -

cdr3_aa: CASSMSAGTTRTEAFF
cdr3_nt: TGTGCCAGTAGTATGTCCGCCGGGACAACCAGGACTGAAGCTTTCTTT
v_call: TRBV19
j_call: TRBJ1-1
clone_size: few
cdr3_length: 16
d_call: -

cdr3_aa: CSARTSSYEQYF
cdr3_nt: TGCAGTGCTAGGACTAGTTCCTACGAGCAGTACTTC
v_call: TRBV20-1
j_call: TRBJ2-7
clone_size: -
cdr3_length: 12
d_call: -

cdr3_aa: CASRQGNTEAFF
cdr3_nt: TGTGCCAGCAGACAGGGTAACACTGAAGCTTTCTTT
v_call: TRBV6-5
j_call: TRBJ1-1
clone_size: many
cdr3_length: 12
d_call: -

cdr3_aa: CASSYGGEQFF
cdr3_nt: TGTGCCAGCAGTTATGGGGGGGAGCAGTTCTTC
v_call: TRBV6-6
j_call: TRBJ2-1
clone_size: few
cdr3_length: 11
d_call: -

cdr3_aa: CSAEDRGRTGELFF
cdr3_nt: TGCAGTGCCGAAGACAGGGGGCGTACCGGGGAGCTGTTTTTT
v_call: TRBV20-1
j_call: TRBJ2-2
clone_size: -
cdr3_length: 14
d_call: TRBD1